This note documents a single TCR beta chain sequence. The patients had localized lung adenocarcinoma, a non-small cell subtype. From the PCR reads, TCRdb called clonotypes with MiXCR, one entry per CDR3 protein. In the table there are more than 6,000 distinct CDR3 sequences, 56% of which are singletons. This specimen belongs to a study of CD4 and CD8 cells across lung adenocarcinoma regions. The CDR3 extends over 14 amino acids. The germline CDR1 and CDR2 sequences are SGHAT and FQDESV (reference sequence). With 5 bases removed from V and 0 bases from J, the gap between germline ends came to 10 bases.

The chain links TRBV11-1 to TRBJ2-5; the D is unclear. The sequence was collected from a female donor with lung adenocarcinoma. The CD4 and CD8 labels of this study may be unreliable. Sequenced input: CD4+ T cells from the center of a lung tumor. The CDR3 spells CASSLDVYQETQYF. CDR3 bases: TGTGCCAGCAGCCTGGACGTGTACCAAGAGACCCAGTACTTC.